This is a list of T cell receptor beta chains from one sample in a study of blood T cells in healthy people across ages. One entry per CDR3 protein results from TCRdb running MiXCR on the 5' RACE reads. The sample comprises some 1.6 million distinct CDR3 sequences, approximately 32% of which are singletons, and about 11% rests with the top ten. Specimen: blood. These receptors were taken from a woman aged 30 to 39 in good health. CDR3s include the opening cysteine and the closing phenylalanine or tryptophan. D genes are given only for firm matches. Size tells how often a clone was seen (once, few, many) or the class of an expanded clone, and some rows leave it out.

clone_size: -
v_call: TRBV9
d_call: -
j_call: TRBJ2-7
cdr3_aa: CASSVATGNYEQYF
cdr3_nt: TGTGCCAGCAGCGTAGCTACCGGCAACTACGAGCAGTACTTC

clone_size: -
v_call: TRBV9
d_call: -
j_call: TRBJ2-2
cdr3_aa: CASSVGGGGGELFF
cdr3_nt: TGTGCCAGCAGCGTAGGTGGGGGCGGCGGGGAGCTGTTTTTT

clone_size: many
v_call: TRBV5-1
d_call: TRBD2
j_call: TRBJ2-3
cdr3_aa: CASSLRTSGSTDTQYF
cdr3_nt: TGTGCCAGCAGTCTAAGGACTAGCGGGAGCACAGATACGCAGTATTTT

clone_size: -
v_call: TRBV7-9
d_call: -
j_call: TRBJ2-5
cdr3_aa: CASSPRPKLGETQYF
cdr3_nt: TGTGCCAGCAGCCCCCGCCCCAAACTAGGGGAGACCCAGTACTTC

clone_size: -
v_call: TRBV7-2
d_call: -
j_call: TRBJ2-1
cdr3_aa: CASSAPTKPSQFF
cdr3_nt: TGTGCCAGCAGCGCACCGACCAAGCCGTCCCAGTTCTTC

clone_size: many
v_call: TRBV10-3
d_call: -
j_call: TRBJ2-7
cdr3_aa: CAIRQGLNYEQYF
cdr3_nt: TGTGCCATCAGACAGGGTTTAAACTACGAGCAGTACTTC

clone_size: few
v_call: TRBV9
d_call: TRBD2
j_call: TRBJ2-3
cdr3_aa: CASSGLADYASTDTQYF
cdr3_nt: TGTGCCAGCAGCGGACTAGCGGATTACGCTAGCACAGATACGCAGTATTTT

clone_size: few
v_call: TRBV2
d_call: -
j_call: TRBJ2-5
cdr3_aa: CATQGTRQYF
cdr3_nt: TGTGCCACCCAGGGGACAAGGCAGTACTTC

clone_size: few
v_call: TRBV7-2
d_call: -
j_call: TRBJ2-1
cdr3_aa: CASSLGPLSYNEQFF
cdr3_nt: TGTGCCAGCAGCTTAGGCCCACTCTCCTACAATGAGCAGTTCTTC

clone_size: few
v_call: TRBV4-2
d_call: -
j_call: TRBJ2-3
cdr3_aa: CASSLAGTTGTDTQYF
cdr3_nt: TGTGCCAGCAGCCTTGCCGGGACGACTGGCACAGATACGCAGTATTTT

clone_size: -
v_call: TRBV20-1
d_call: -
j_call: TRBJ1-2
cdr3_aa: CSVAYGGYTF
cdr3_nt: TGCAGTGTCGCTTACGGAGGCTACACCTTC

clone_size: -
v_call: TRBV9
d_call: -
j_call: TRBJ2-7
cdr3_aa: CASSGGTGYGQYF
cdr3_nt: TGTGCCAGCAGCGGCGGGACTGGCTACGGGCAGTACTTC

clone_size: -
v_call: TRBV7-3
d_call: -
j_call: TRBJ2-5
cdr3_aa: CASSLTGPTLKGRAETQYF
cdr3_nt: TGTGCCAGCAGCTTAACCGGACCTACCCTTAAGGGGCGCGCAGAGACCCAGTACTTC

clone_size: -
v_call: TRBV3-1
d_call: TRBD2
j_call: TRBJ2-5
cdr3_aa: CASSHPGLALEETQYF
cdr3_nt: TGTGCCAGCAGCCATCCGGGACTAGCGTTAGAAGAGACCCAGTACTTC

clone_size: many
v_call: TRBV4-1
d_call: -
j_call: TRBJ2-7
cdr3_aa: CASSPRDPKLAYEQYF
cdr3_nt: TGCGCCAGCAGCCCCCGGGATCCTAAATTAGCCTACGAGCAGTACTTC

clone_size: few
v_call: TRBV7-2
d_call: -
j_call: TRBJ2-7
cdr3_aa: CASSLARESYEQYF
cdr3_nt: TGTGCCAGCAGCTTAGCAAGGGAATCCTACGAGCAGTACTTC

clone_size: few
v_call: TRBV29-1
d_call: TRBD2
j_call: TRBJ2-1
cdr3_aa: CSVEDKGSSGRLTNEQFF
cdr3_nt: TGCAGCGTTGAAGACAAGGGGTCTAGCGGGAGGTTAACCAATGAGCAGTTCTTC

clone_size: -
v_call: TRBV20-1
d_call: TRBD1
j_call: TRBJ1-1
cdr3_aa: CSAPSVRTGEQAFF
cdr3_nt: TGCAGTGCCCCCTCCGTGAGGACAGGGGAGCAAGCTTTCTTT

clone_size: -
v_call: TRBV7-6
d_call: -
j_call: TRBJ2-2
cdr3_aa: CASSLGQGSGFGELFF
cdr3_nt: TGTGCCAGCAGCTTAGGGCAGGGCTCGGGTTTCGGGGAGCTGTTTTTT

clone_size: few
v_call: TRBV10-2
d_call: -
j_call: TRBJ2-1
cdr3_aa: CASSESHNEQFF
cdr3_nt: TGCGCCAGCAGTGAGTCCCACAATGAGCAGTTCTTC

clone_size: -
v_call: TRBV12-3/TRBV12-4
d_call: -
j_call: TRBJ2-7
cdr3_aa: CTSSPSVALNYEQYF
cdr3_nt: TGTACCAGCAGTCCCTCCGTGGCACTGAATTACGAGCAGTACTTC

clone_size: few
v_call: TRBV5-6
d_call: -
j_call: TRBJ2-6
cdr3_aa: CASSLNGPGSGANVLTF
cdr3_nt: TGTGCCAGCAGCTTGAATGGGCCCGGCTCTGGGGCCAACGTCCTGACTTTC

clone_size: -
v_call: TRBV4-1
d_call: TRBD2
j_call: TRBJ2-7
cdr3_aa: CASSQVFSSGGTYYEQYF
cdr3_nt: TGCGCCAGCAGCCAAGTCTTCTCTAGCGGGGGCACTTACTACGAGCAGTACTTC

clone_size: few
v_call: TRBV9
d_call: -
j_call: TRBJ1-1
cdr3_aa: CASSARGERTEAFF
cdr3_nt: TGTGCCAGCAGCGCAAGGGGAGAGCGGACTGAAGCTTTCTTT

clone_size: -
v_call: TRBV7-2
d_call: -
j_call: TRBJ2-1
cdr3_aa: CASSLSPNFHNEQFF
cdr3_nt: TGTGCCAGCAGCTTAAGCCCTAATTTTCACAATGAGCAGTTCTTC

clone_size: -
v_call: TRBV9
d_call: TRBD2
j_call: TRBJ2-3
cdr3_aa: CASSSRGGNADTQYF
cdr3_nt: TGTGCCAGCAGCTCTCGGGGGGGAAACGCAGATACGCAGTATTTT

clone_size: -
v_call: TRBV6-5
d_call: -
j_call: TRBJ2-1
cdr3_aa: CASSAGLGNNEQFF
cdr3_nt: TGTGCCAGCAGTGCGGGACTCGGCAACAATGAGCAGTTCTTC

clone_size: few
v_call: TRBV4-1
d_call: -
j_call: TRBJ1-2
cdr3_aa: CASSHAGAGYGYTF
cdr3_nt: TGCGCCAGCAGCCATGCAGGGGCCGGGTATGGCTACACCTTC

clone_size: -
v_call: TRBV5-1
d_call: -
j_call: TRBJ1-5
cdr3_aa: CASSFHPIAHNQPQHF
cdr3_nt: TGCGCCAGCAGCTTCCACCCCATAGCCCACAATCAGCCCCAGCATTTT

clone_size: -
v_call: TRBV20-1
d_call: TRBD2
j_call: TRBJ2-5
cdr3_aa: CSARGSSGSQETQYF
cdr3_nt: TGCAGTGCTAGGGGCTCTAGCGGGTCCCAAGAGACCCAGTACTTC

clone_size: few
v_call: TRBV2
d_call: -
j_call: TRBJ1-5
cdr3_aa: CASSEGAGPNQPQHF
cdr3_nt: TGTGCCAGCAGTGAAGGGGCAGGGCCCAATCAGCCCCAGCATTTT

clone_size: few
v_call: TRBV20-1
d_call: -
j_call: TRBJ2-3
cdr3_aa: CSASGPGLLPSTDTQYF
cdr3_nt: TGCAGTGCGAGCGGTCCGGGACTCCTGCCTAGCACAGATACGCAGTATTTT

clone_size: few
v_call: TRBV5-1
d_call: -
j_call: TRBJ2-7
cdr3_aa: CASSMTRNEQYF
cdr3_nt: TGCGCCAGCAGCATGACTAGGAACGAACAGTACTTC

clone_size: -
v_call: TRBV29-1
d_call: -
j_call: TRBJ1-2
cdr3_aa: CSVEGTDNHGYTF
cdr3_nt: TGCAGCGTTGAAGGGACAGATAATCATGGCTACACCTTC

clone_size: -
v_call: TRBV12-3/TRBV12-4
d_call: TRBD2
j_call: TRBJ2-3
cdr3_aa: CASSLDTASGDGFDTQYF
cdr3_nt: TGTGCCAGCAGTTTAGATACGGCTAGCGGGGATGGCTTTGATACGCAGTATTTT

clone_size: -
v_call: TRBV3-1
d_call: -
j_call: TRBJ1-1
cdr3_aa: CASRPYTHGDKRGSLAFF
cdr3_nt: TGTGCCAGCAGGCCATATACGCACGGGGACAAGCGGGGTTCTTTGGCTTTCTTT

clone_size: -
v_call: TRBV20-1
d_call: -
j_call: TRBJ2-7
cdr3_aa: CSATGTSYKQYF
cdr3_nt: TGCAGTGCTACCGGGACGTCCTACAAGCAGTACTTC

clone_size: -
v_call: TRBV28
d_call: TRBD2
j_call: TRBJ2-7
cdr3_aa: CASSFPPSGRAVSYEQYF
cdr3_nt: TGTGCCAGCAGTTTCCCCCCTAGCGGGCGGGCGGTCTCCTACGAGCAGTACTTC

clone_size: -
v_call: TRBV3-1
d_call: TRBD2
j_call: TRBJ2-5
cdr3_aa: CASSQGLAGRQETQYF
cdr3_nt: TGTGCCAGCAGCCAAGGACTAGCGGGCAGACAAGAGACCCAGTACTTC

clone_size: many
v_call: TRBV29-1
d_call: -
j_call: TRBJ2-7
cdr3_aa: CSVEVSAYEQYF
cdr3_nt: TGCAGCGTTGAGGTGTCGGCTTACGAGCAGTACTTC

clone_size: -
v_call: TRBV2
d_call: -
j_call: TRBJ1-1
cdr3_aa: CASSARGQNTEAFF
cdr3_nt: TGTGCCAGCAGTGCGAGGGGCCAGAACACTGAAGCTTTCTTT

clone_size: -
v_call: TRBV7-2
d_call: -
j_call: TRBJ1-1
cdr3_aa: CASSPMAGDLYTEAFF
cdr3_nt: TGTGCCAGCAGCCCGATGGCCGGGGATCTTTACACTGAAGCTTTCTTT

clone_size: -
v_call: TRBV6-6
d_call: TRBD2
j_call: TRBJ2-1
cdr3_aa: CASSKPLGREWSNEQFF
cdr3_nt: TGTGCCAGCAGTAAACCCCTGGGGCGGGAGTGGAGCAATGAGCAGTTCTTC

clone_size: few
v_call: TRBV7-3
d_call: TRBD2
j_call: TRBJ2-3
cdr3_aa: CASSPLSGGNTDTQYF
cdr3_nt: TGTGCCAGCAGCCCGCTCAGCGGGGGGAACACAGATACGCAGTATTTT

clone_size: -
v_call: TRBV21-1
d_call: -
j_call: TRBJ2-2
cdr3_aa: CASRKGGSPGPGTGELFF
cdr3_nt: TGTGCCAGCAGAAAAGGAGGTTCCCCAGGGCCGGGCACCGGGGAGCTGTTTTTT